A single sample gave rise to the 24 T cell receptor beta chains below, sequenced in a study of T-cell memory formation after mild COVID-19. TCRdb analysed the 5' RACE reads with MiXCR anew, one entry per CDR3 protein. The sample holds around 390,000 distinct CDR3 sequences; approximately 15% are singletons and the top ten take 20% to 25%. The material sequenced was PBMCs or a T cell subset sorted from them (not recorded which). These receptors all stem from a man younger than 35 who had mild COVID-19 (a few samples of this study predate the infection). Cell type and time point are not known.

The rearrangement joins TRBV5-1 to TRBJ1-1; 7 bases are shared with TRBD1. V dropped 3 bases and J dropped 3; count of bases not matched to a gene: 11. This CDR3 contains 16 residues. Germline CDR1 and CDR2: SGHRS and YFSETQ. CDR3 region: CASSSLFRQGDTEAFF. CDR3 in DNA: TGCGCCAGCAGCTCCTTATTCCGCCAGGGGGACACTGAAGCTTTCTTT.

There are a few counts of this clonotype. This chain links TRBV29-1 with TRBJ1-1; D gene ambiguous. The CDR3 runs to 13 residues. The germline CDR1 and CDR2 sequences are SQVTM and ANQGSEA. Trimming left V 4 bases short and J 3 bases short, with 12 bases between. CDR3 in amino acids: CSVGLGSYTEAFF. The DNA of the CDR3 is TGCAGCGTTGGGTTAGGATCCTACACTGAAGCTTTCTTT.

The rearrangement uses TRBV7-8 and TRBJ1-4; D remains unclear. There are 13 residues in the CDR3. The V end lost 6 bases, the J end lost 3 bases, and 8 bases lay between the germline ends. CDR1 is SGHVS, CDR2 FQNEAQ, per germline. The CDR3 nucleotides read TGTGCCAGCAGTCCGGAGGCTAATGAAAAACTGTTTTTT. Translated, it gives CASSPEANEKLFF.

The chain carries TRBV7-3 and TRBJ2-5, with 9 positions matching TRBD2. J was trimmed by 0 bases and V by 5 bases; bases with no gene match: 4. This CDR3 has 15 residues. Germline CDR1 SGHTA, CDR2 FQGTGA. The CDR3 coding sequence is TGTGCCAGCAGCCGTAGCGGGGGAAACCAAGAGACCCAGTACTTC. Encoded protein: CASSRSGGNQETQYF.

The V and J genes are TRBV28 and TRBJ2-7; either TRBD1 or TRBD2 may supply D (6 bases each). Germline V gives CDR1 MDHEN, CDR2 SYDVKM. V lost 3 bases and J 0 bases, leaving 9 bases between the germline ends. The CDR3 has 14 amino acids. The CDR3 spells CASSFAGHSYEQYV. CDR3 nucleotide sequence: TGTGCCAGCAGTTTCGCGGGACACTCCTACGAGCAGTACGTC.

This clonotype was seen only a few times. CDR3 sequence reads: CSAIGGENEKLFF. In nucleotides, the CDR3 is TGCAGTGCTATCGGGGGGGAGAATGAAAAACTGTTTTTT. V and J are TRBV20-1 and TRBJ1-4, with a tentative D call TRBD1 (5 bases). CDR3 length: 13 amino acids. Germline V CDR1 and CDR2: DFQATT, SNEGSKA (reference sequence). Trimming removed 4 bases at V and 5 bases at J, with 11 bases between.

This chain connects TRBV5-1 to TRBJ1-2; 7 positions agree with TRBD1. V was pared by 3 bases and J by 0 bases, with 5 bases of the junction left unmatched. Germline values: CDR1 SGHRS, CDR2 YFSETQ. This CDR3 has 15 residues. The DNA for the CDR3 is TGCGCCAGCAGCTGGGGGACAGCGGCTAACTATGGCTACACCTTC. It is translated as CASSWGTAANYGYTF. Complete variable domain (other parts from reference TRBV5-1 and TRBJ1-2): KAGVTQTPRYLIKTRGQQVTLSCSPISGHRSVSWYQQTPGQGLQFLFEYFSETQRNKGNFPGRFSGRQFSNSRSEMNVSTLELGDSALYLCASSWGTAANYGYTFGSGTRLTVV.

The V gene is TRBV6-2 or TRBV6-3, the J gene TRBJ2-7, with 8 nucleotides matching TRBD1. CDR1 and CDR2 (germline): MNHEY, SVGEGT. The CDR3 extends over 14 amino acids. With V trimmed by 5 bases and J by 5 bases, 8 bases remained unmatched. The CDR3 DNA sequence: TGTGCCAGCAGTCAAACTTGGACAGGGAACGAGCAGTACGTC. The encoded protein is CASSQTWTGNEQYV.

This clonotype was observed a handful of times. The rearrangement joins TRBV6-5 to TRBJ2-5; 9 bases map to TRBD1. This CDR3 region has 12 residues. V lost 8 bases and J lost 5; bases outside the gene matches: 3. CDR1 and CDR2 from the germline V gene are MNHEY and SVGAGI. This CDR3 reads CASGQGWETQYF. In DNA, the CDR3 is TGTGCCAGCGGACAGGGGTGGGAGACCCAGTACTTC.

This clonotype was counted many times. V is TRBV7-8 and J is TRBJ2-2; the D is unclear. The ends were cut back, 6 bases at V and 0 bases at J, with 5 bases in the middle. CDR3 length equals 13 residues. Looked up from germline, CDR1 is SGHVS and CDR2 is FQNEAQ. The chain's CDR3 is CASRNTNTGELFF. The CDR3 DNA is TGTGCCAGCAGGAACACGAACACCGGGGAGCTGTTTTTT.

This clonotype was seen only a few times. The chain links TRBV15 to TRBJ1-6; D gene uncertain. The CDR3 is 14 amino acids. The V end was cut by 6 bases, the J end by 5 bases, with 11 bases between. The V gene's germline CDR1 is LNHNV and CDR2 YYDKDF (reference sequence). The CDR3 here is CATSGLNHNSPLHF. The CDR3 DNA reads TGTGCCACCAGTGGGCTTAACCATAATTCACCCCTCCACTTT. The full variable domain, in which reference TRBV15 and TRBJ1-6 provide the parts outside the CDR3, is DAMVIQNPRYQVTQFGKPVTLSCSQTLNHNVMYWYQQKSSQAPKLLFHYYDKDFNNEADTPDNFQSRRPNTSFCFLDIRSPGLGDTAMYLCATSGLNHNSPLHFGNGTRLTVT.

This clonotype has more than one count but fewer than ten. This chain uses TRBV9 with TRBJ2-3, with TRBD1 identical over 9 bases. CDR1 and CDR2 from the germline V gene are SGDLS and YYNGEE. This CDR3 spans 14 amino acids. After removal of 4 bases from V and 4 bases from J, the junction contained 4 bases not matched to a gene. The CDR3 spells CASSHRGHPDTQYF. The DNA for the CDR3 is TGTGCCAGCAGCCACAGGGGGCACCCAGATACGCAGTATTTT.

The CDR3 nucleotides are TGTGCCAGCAGCCAAGAACTCGGCAGGGGGTATGGCTACACCTTC. Protein sequence: CASSQELGRGYGYTF. The chain recombines TRBV4-2 with TRBJ1-2, with 7 positions matching TRBD1. Germline-derived CDR1 and CDR2 are LGHNA and YNFKEQ. The length of the CDR3 is 15 residues. The trim removed 0 bases at V and 5 bases at J, leaving 6 bases unmatched.

There are a few counts of this clonotype. The gene calls are TRBV5-5 and TRBJ2-7; D possibly corresponds to TRBD1 (6 bases). The CDR3 has 15 amino acids. Trimming stripped 4 bases from V and 3 bases from J, with 17 bases between. CDR1 and CDR2 (germline): SGHKS, YYEKEE (reference sequence). The CDR3 DNA reads as TGTGCCAGCAGCCGGACCGGCACAGGGATCTACGAGCAGTACGTC. Translation gives CASSRTGTGIYEQYV.

The chain couples TRBV12-3 or TRBV12-4 to TRBJ2-1; 9 bases map to TRBD1. The CDR3 has 16 residues. Trimming took 6 bases from V and 1 from J; bases not matched to a gene: 7. The DNA of the CDR3 is TGTGCCAGCAGGGGGGACAGGGCTAAGTCCTACAATGAGCAGTTCTTC. Its translation is CASRGDRAKSYNEQFF.

The chain combines TRBV10-3 with TRBJ2-2; tentative D call: TRBD1 (7 bases). This CDR3 is 14 amino acids long. Trimming removed 8 bases at V and 6 bases at J, with 16 bases between. Germline assignment: CDR1 ENHRY and CDR2 SYGVKD. The CDR3 is CAIGGTERPGELFF. The DNA of the CDR3 is TGTGCCATCGGGGGGACAGAAAGGCCCGGGGAGCTGTTTTTT.

This clonotype has at least ten counts. J is TRBJ2-2 and V is TRBV7-6; D might be TRBD1 or TRBD2, each matching 5 bases. Trimming stripped 1 base from V and 4 bases from J, with 10 bases between. The CDR3 covers 15 residues. Germline V lookup: CDR1 SGHVS, CDR2 FNYEAQ. The CDR3 is CASSLVRGVTGELFF. Here the CDR3 DNA reads TGTGCCAGCAGCTTAGTGAGGGGCGTCACCGGGGAGCTGTTTTTT.

V gene TRBV5-6 combines with J gene TRBJ2-5; D call uncertain. CDR3 length: 12 residues. V shed 3 bases and J shed 7 bases, with 10 bases lying between them. The germline gives CDR1 SGHDT, CDR2 YYEEEE. The CDR3 DNA follows: TGTGCCAGCAGCTCGGCTTTAGGGACCCAGTACTTC. Translated, it gives CASSSALGTQYF.

V and J are TRBV5-1 and TRBJ2-7; D remains unclear. In germline, CDR1 is SGHRS, CDR2 YFSETQ. With 0 bases removed from V and 1 base from J, the gap between germline ends came to 11 bases. The CDR3 has 15 residues. The CDR3 coding sequence is TGCGCCAGCAGCTTGGAAGGAATCGGGTCCTACGAGCAGTACTTC. Translating gives CASSLEGIGSYEQYF.

This clonotype was seen a handful of times. This chain uses TRBV12-3 or TRBV12-4 with TRBJ2-3, with TRBD2 matching over 8 bases. The CDR3 totals 15 residues. Germline trimming cut 6 bases from V and 1 base from J; bases unmatched to any gene: 6. This CDR3 is CASSPGGPGTDTQYF. The CDR3 DNA follows: TGTGCCAGCAGCCCGGGGGGGCCCGGCACAGATACGCAGTATTTT.

This clonotype was counted a few times. The junction does not match germline at one end; this may be a read error. The chain combines TRBV6-2 or TRBV6-3 with TRBJ2-7, with no clear D. CDR3 size: 12 residues. From germline, CDR1 is MNHEY and CDR2 SVGEGT. The CDR3 coding sequence is TGTGCCAGCGGGCGTGGGGTCTACGAGCAGTATTTC. Translation gives CASGRGVYEQYF.

Here the CDR3 reads CASSLGLLNEQYF. CDR3 nucleotide sequence: TGTGCCAGTAGCCTGGGCCTCCTGAACGAGCAGTACTTC. V usage is TRBV19 and J usage is TRBJ2-7; the D is unclear. V was shortened by 6 bases and J by 5 bases, with 14 bases between the two germline ends. Germline V gene data show CDR1 as LNHDA and CDR2 as SQIVND (reference sequence). The CDR3 runs 13 residues.

This clonotype was counted ten times or more. The genes are TRBV6-4 and TRBJ2-1; D is perhaps TRBD1 (5 bases). The germline V gene has CDR1 MRHNA and CDR2 SNTAGT. Trimming shortened V by 6 bases and J by 0 bases, and 9 bases separated the two germline ends. The CDR3 consists of 14 residues. The CDR3 loop reads CASRRQSSYNEQFF. The CDR3 nucleotides are TGTGCCAGCAGAAGACAGAGCTCCTACAATGAGCAGTTCTTC.

The chain couples TRBV18 to TRBJ1-4; the D is unclear. The V end lost 1 base, the J end lost 4 bases, and 10 bases lay between the germline ends. The CDR3 runs to 15 residues. Germline CDR1 and CDR2: KGHSH and LQKENI. The CDR3 nucleotides are TGTGCCAGCTCACCACGCCGGGCCGATAATGAAAAACTGTTTTTT. Protein sequence: CASSPRRADNEKLFF.